A selection of T cell receptor beta chains follows, all from one sample in a study of T cell responses to AZD1222 COVID-19 vaccine. Generated by immunoSEQ multiplex PCR, the TCRdb table keeps only in-frame clones and is missing some. The sample includes under 200,000 clones, around 90% of them seen just once. This material consisted of peripheral blood, taken on day 0 of AZD1222 vaccination. Receptors originate from an adult in good health. Each CDR3 is given with its conserved first and last residue. D genes are given only for firm matches. Some rows mark clone size as missing; the rest say once, few, many or name a class of expanded clone.

abundance	v_gene	d_gene	j_gene	CDR3aa	CDR3nt
.	TRBV4-2	.	TRBJ1-5	CASSQDRGSDQPQHF	TGTGCCAGCAGCCAAGATCGGGGTTCCGATCAGCCCCAGCATTTT
once	TRBV7-9	.	TRBJ1-1	CASILLGVSTEAFF	TGTGCCAGCATCTTACTGGGGGTTTCCACTGAAGCTTTCTTT
.	TRBV10-3	.	TRBJ2-7	CAISESDEQYF	TGTGCCATCAGTGAGTCGGACGAGCAGTACTTC
.	TRBV3-1/TRBV3-2	.	TRBJ1-3	CASSPTHTASGNTIYF	TGTGCCAGCAGCCCGACTCACACGGCCTCTGGAAACACCATATATTTT
.	TRBV7-8	.	TRBJ1-1	CASSPGGGRSGTEAFF	TGTGCCAGCAGCCCTGGGGGGGGAAGGTCGGGCACTGAAGCTTTCTTT
.	TRBV2	.	TRBJ2-1	CASSPREGVNEQFF	TGTGCCAGCAGCCCACGGGAAGGGGTCAATGAGCAGTTCTTC
.	TRBV11-3	.	TRBJ2-7	CASSKGPLAYEQYF	TGTGCCAGCAGCAAGGGACCTTTAGCCTACGAGCAGTACTTC
.	TRBV15	.	TRBJ1-2	CATSRDLAGNYGYTF	TGTGCCACCAGCAGAGATCTGGCCGGAAACTATGGCTACACCTTC
.	TRBV6-2/TRBV6-3	TRBD1	TRBJ1-5	CASSVGQGVVNQPQHF	TGTGCCAGCAGTGTCGGACAGGGGGTCGTCAATCAGCCCCAGCATTTT
.	TRBV19	TRBD1	TRBJ1-1	CASDRGNTEAFF	TGTGCCAGCGACAGGGGTAACACTGAAGCTTTCTTT
.	TRBV5-4	.	TRBJ1-1	CASSFVGPLGTEAFF	TGTGCCAGCAGCTTTGTTGGCCCCTTGGGCACTGAAGCTTTCTTT
.	TRBV6-5	TRBD1	TRBJ2-2	CASSYGTGRTGELFF	TGTGCCAGCAGTTACGGGACAGGGCGCACCGGGGAGCTGTTTTTT
.	TRBV5-1	.	TRBJ1-1	CASSLNTEAFF	TGCGCCAGCAGCTTAAACACTGAAGCTTTCTTT
.	TRBV5-5	.	TRBJ1-1	CASSLAWEAVNTEAFF	TGTGCCAGCAGCTTGGCCTGGGAGGCGGTGAACACTGAAGCTTTCTTT
many	TRBV2	.	TRBJ1-1	CASSVGNTEAFF	TGTGCCAGCAGTGTTGGTAACACTGAAGCTTTCTTT
.	TRBV6-2/TRBV6-3	.	TRBJ2-7	CASSYSTGDPYEQYF	TGTGCCAGCAGTTACTCGACCGGGGACCCCTACGAGCAGTACTTC
.	TRBV6-1	TRBD1	TRBJ1-3	CASSDDRGAGNTIYF	TGTGCCAGCAGTGACGACAGGGGTGCAGGAAACACCATATATTTT
.	TRBV27	.	TRBJ2-3	CASSYTSTDTQYF	TGTGCCAGCAGTTATACTAGCACAGATACGCAGTATTTT
.	TRBV2	.	TRBJ2-1	CASSLYGFGEQFF	TGTGCCAGCAGCCTCTATGGATTTGGGGAGCAGTTCTTC
.	TRBV5-6	.	TRBJ2-1	CASSSDEQGPYNEQFF	TGTGCCAGCAGCTCAGACGAACAGGGCCCGTACAATGAGCAGTTCTTC
once	TRBV28	.	TRBJ2-7	CASTQQGPGGSNEQYF	TGTGCCAGCACCCAACAGGGTCCGGGGGGCAGTAACGAGCAGTACTTC
.	TRBV9	.	TRBJ1-4	CASSVDEGRTVNEKLFF	TGTGCCAGCAGCGTGGATGAGGGGCGGACAGTCAATGAAAAACTGTTTTTT
.	TRBV2	.	TRBJ1-5	CASSANYGNQPQHF	TGTGCCAGCAGTGCAAACTATGGCAATCAGCCCCAGCATTTT
.	TRBV3-1/TRBV3-2	.	TRBJ2-2	CASSQRNGELFF	TGTGCCAGCAGCCAGCGGAACGGGGAGCTGTTTTTT
.	TRBV3-1/TRBV3-2	TRBD2	TRBJ2-1	CASSQTSGFYNEQFF	TGTGCCAGCAGCCAGACTAGCGGGTTTTACAATGAGCAGTTCTTC
.	TRBV7-2	.	TRBJ2-1	CASSLGDNEQFF	TGTGCCAGCAGCTTAGGGGACAATGAGCAGTTCTTC
.	TRBV6-5	.	TRBJ2-1	CASRNRYNEQFF	TGTGCCAGCAGAAACCGTTACAATGAGCAGTTCTTC
few	TRBV4-1	.	TRBJ2-2	CASSQADRETGELFF	TGCGCCAGCAGCCAGGCTGACAGAGAAACCGGGGAGCTGTTTTTT